These T cell receptor beta chains were read from a single sample in a study of shared clonotypes between healthy human individuals. Only in-frame clones appear in the TCRdb table, and some are missing; sequencing was by immunoSEQ multiplex PCR. The sample holds some 2.1 million clones, about 95% seen once. The sequenced material came from naive CD8+ T cells sorted from blood. Source of these receptors: a man between 18 and 35 years old in good health. CDR3s include the opening cysteine and the closing phenylalanine or tryptophan. D genes are given only for firm matches. Some rows have no size entry. The others give once, few or many, or a class for an expanded clone.

CDR3aa,CDR3nt,d_gene,len,abundance,v_gene,j_gene
CAISESPGQGAANEKLFF,TGTGCCATCAGTGAGTCACCGGGACAGGGGGCGGCTAATGAAAAACTGTTTTTT,TRBD1,18,.,TRBV10-3,TRBJ1-4
CTSSLRPELAVEIDTQYF,TGCACCAGCAGCCTCCGACCCGAGCTCGCGGTAGAAATTGATACGCAGTATTTT,.,18,.,TRBV1,TRBJ2-3
CASSEASGSLSWETQYF,TGTGCCAGCAGTGAAGCTAGCGGGAGTCTCTCCTGGGAGACCCAGTACTTC,TRBD2,17,once,TRBV2,TRBJ2-5
CASSQDRRYNEQFF,TGCGCCAGCAGCCAAGATCGACGATACAATGAGCAGTTCTTC,.,14,.,TRBV4-3,TRBJ2-1
CASSYGSYEQYF,TGTGCCAGCAGTTATGGGTCCTACGAGCAGTACTTC,.,12,.,TRBV2,TRBJ2-7
CAISEGVRGSQETQYF,TGTGCCATCAGTGAGGGGGTCCGGGGGAGCCAAGAGACCCAGTACTTC,.,16,once,TRBV10-3,TRBJ2-5
CASSQRGITDTQYF,TGCGCCAGCAGCCAACGCGGGATCACAGATACGCAGTATTTT,.,14,.,TRBV4-3,TRBJ2-3
CATSRGSGAVETQYF,TGTGCCACCAGCAGAGGCTCGGGGGCTGTGGAGACCCAGTACTTC,.,15,.,TRBV15,TRBJ2-5
CASSSNNEQFF,TGTGCCAGCAGCTCCAACAATGAGCAGTTCTTC,.,11,.,TRBV5-4,TRBJ2-1
CASSVGARTEAFF,TGTGCCAGCAGCGTTGGAGCCCGGACTGAAGCTTTCTTT,.,13,few,TRBV9,TRBJ1-1
CASSTGQGRINYGYTF,TGTGCCAGCAGCACCGGACAGGGGCGGATTAACTATGGCTACACCTTC,TRBD1,16,.,TRBV7-9,TRBJ1-2
CASSAFGGSSDTQYF,TGTGCCAGCAGCGCCTTTGGGGGGTCCTCGGATACGCAGTATTTT,.,15,.,TRBV9,TRBJ2-3
CASSLEPADSGNTIYF,TGCGCCAGCAGCTTGGAGCCCGCTGACTCTGGAAACACCATATATTTT,.,16,.,TRBV5-1,TRBJ1-3
CASSGTGDYGYTF,TGTGCCAGCTCCGGGACAGGTGACTATGGCTACACCTTC,TRBD1,13,.,TRBV9,TRBJ1-2
CASSLEEGSSGELFF,TGTGCCAGCAGTTTGGAGGAGGGATCGTCCGGGGAGCTGTTTTTT,.,15,.,TRBV9,TRBJ2-2
CASSVRDQGYEQYF,TGTGCCAGCAGCGTCCGGGACCAAGGGTACGAGCAGTACTTC,.,14,.,TRBV9,TRBJ2-7
CASSVAGGFTYEQYF,TGTGCCAGCAGCGTAGCGGGGGGCTTTACTTACGAGCAGTACTTC,.,15,.,TRBV9,TRBJ2-7
CASSYSGGAGYEQYF,TGTGCCAGCAGTTACTCGGGAGGGGCGGGATACGAGCAGTACTTC,TRBD2,15,.,TRBV6-6,TRBJ2-7
CASSPLRQIYGYTF,TGTGCCAGCAGTCCCTTACGACAGATTTATGGCTACACCTTC,.,14,once,TRBV27,TRBJ1-2
CASSLTGDYGYTF,TGTGCCAGCAGCTTAACAGGGGACTATGGCTACACCTTC,TRBD1,13,.,TRBV6-1,TRBJ1-2
CASRGDEQYF,TGTGCCAGCAGGGGCGACGAGCAGTACTTC,.,10,.,TRBV27,TRBJ2-7
CASRYGYEQYF,TGTGCCAGCCGATATGGCTACGAGCAGTACTTC,.,11,.,TRBV27,TRBJ2-7
CASSLAGSSYNSPLHF,TGTGCCAGCAGCTTAGCTGGGAGCTCCTATAATTCACCCCTCCACTTT,.,16,.,TRBV13,TRBJ1-6
CASSLITDTQYF,TGTGCCAGCAGCTTAATCACAGATACGCAGTATTTT,.,12,once,TRBV5-6,TRBJ2-3
CASSEGEAGNQPQHF,TGCGCCAGCTCTGAGGGGGAGGCAGGCAATCAGCCCCAGCATTTT,.,15,.,TRBV10-2,TRBJ1-5
CASSFSFSSENEQFF,TGTGCCAGCAGCTTTAGCTTTTCTAGCGAGAATGAGCAGTTCTTC,.,15,.,TRBV7-9,TRBJ2-1
CASSLGGGIGEQFF,TGTGCCAGCAGTTTAGGGGGCGGGATCGGGGAGCAGTTCTTC,.,14,.,TRBV28,TRBJ2-1
CASSYVLSNSPLHF,TGTGCCAGCAGTTACGTGCTCTCTAATTCACCCCTCCACTTT,.,14,.,TRBV6-5,TRBJ1-6
CASNPDREDTGELFF,TGCGCCAGCAACCCGGACAGGGAGGACACCGGGGAGCTGTTTTTT,TRBD1,15,.,TRBV4-1,TRBJ2-2
CASSLNSAGGPYEQYF,TGTGCCAGCAGTTTAAACTCAGCGGGAGGGCCCTACGAGCAGTACTTC,TRBD2,16,.,TRBV27,TRBJ2-7
CASSFIAGGPSGADTQYF,TGTGCCAGCAGCTTTATAGCGGGGGGGCCGTCGGGCGCAGATACGCAGTATTTT,TRBD2,18,.,TRBV5-4,TRBJ2-3
CASRSQGVTDTQYF,TGTGCCAGCAGGAGCCAGGGGGTCACAGATACGCAGTATTTT,TRBD1,14,.,TRBV28,TRBJ2-3
CASSHGTGDNEQFF,TGTGCCAGCAGCCACGGGACAGGGGACAATGAGCAGTTCTTC,TRBD1,14,.,TRBV9,TRBJ2-1
CASSPIRGDEQYF,TGTGCCAGCAGCCCTATTCGAGGTGACGAGCAGTACTTC,.,13,.,TRBV6-5,TRBJ2-7
CASSYRTPGGQETQYF,TGTGCCAGCAGTTACCGAACCCCAGGGGGCCAAGAGACCCAGTACTTC,TRBD1,16,.,TRBV6-7,TRBJ2-5
CASSHPGQSYEQYF,TGCGCCAGCAGCCATCCGGGACAGTCCTACGAGCAGTACTTC,TRBD1,14,.,TRBV4-1,TRBJ2-7
CAWRDRTYNEQFF,TGTGCCTGGAGGGACCGGACCTACAATGAGCAGTTCTTC,.,13,.,TRBV30,TRBJ2-1
CAWSTQGDQPQHF,TGTGCCTGGTCGACACAGGGAGATCAGCCCCAGCATTTT,.,13,.,TRBV30,TRBJ1-5
CASSDSREGTLYGYTF,TGTGCCAGCAGTGACTCCAGGGAGGGGACCCTCTATGGCTACACCTTC,.,16,.,TRBV2,TRBJ1-2
CASSFDGSSGNTIYF,TGTGCCAGTAGTTTCGACGGGAGCTCTGGAAACACCATATATTTT,.,15,.,TRBV19,TRBJ1-3
CASSVSPGQGADTEAFF,TGTGCCAGCAGCGTATCCCCCGGACAGGGGGCGGACACTGAAGCTTTCTTT,TRBD1,17,.,TRBV9,TRBJ1-1
CASTGSGLAGLQETQYF,TGTGCCAGCACGGGCTCGGGACTAGCGGGACTACAAGAGACCCAGTACTTC,TRBD2,17,.,TRBV2,TRBJ2-5
CAISDPTYSGNEQFF,TGTGCCATCAGTGACCCAACTTACAGCGGCAATGAGCAGTTCTTC,.,15,.,TRBV10-3,TRBJ2-1
CASSYASGDEQYF,TGTGCCAGCAGTTACGCTAGCGGGGACGAGCAGTACTTC,TRBD2,13,.,TRBV6-5,TRBJ2-7
CASSERVGNTGELFF,TGTGCCAGCAGTGAACGGGTGGGGAACACCGGGGAGCTGTTTTTT,.,15,.,TRBV6-1,TRBJ2-2
CASLEPSGGYEQYF,TGTGCCAGCCTTGAACCTAGCGGGGGGTACGAGCAGTACTTC,TRBD2,14,.,TRBV2,TRBJ2-7
CASSYSGGSYEQYF,TGTGCCAGCAGTTACTCGGGGGGCTCTTACGAGCAGTACTTC,.,14,.,TRBV6-5,TRBJ2-7
CASSFSARETQYF,TGTGCCAGCAGCTTCTCCGCGCGGGAGACCCAGTACTTC,.,13,.,TRBV5-6,TRBJ2-5
CASSQESGQSYQPQHF,TGTGCCAGCAGTCAGGAAAGCGGACAGTCTTATCAGCCCCAGCATTTT,.,16,.,TRBV2,TRBJ1-5
CAISDIGMNTEAFF,TGTGCCATCAGTGACATCGGGATGAACACTGAAGCTTTCTTT,.,14,.,TRBV10-3,TRBJ1-1
CASSLSRGTISYEQYF,TGTGCCAGCAGTTTATCACGCGGGACAATCTCCTACGAGCAGTACTTC,.,16,.,TRBV27,TRBJ2-7
CAISESTSGNTGELFF,TGTGCCATCAGTGAGTCGACTAGCGGGAACACCGGGGAGCTGTTTTTT,TRBD2,16,.,TRBV10-3,TRBJ2-2
CASSSLPDEQFF,TGTGCCAGCAGCTCATTGCCCGATGAGCAGTTCTTC,.,12,.,TRBV11-2,TRBJ2-1